The 32 T cell receptor beta chains given below trace back to one sample, sequenced in a study of graft-versus-host responses after intestinal transplantation. Produced via immunoSEQ multiplex PCR; TCRdb's table is partial and in-frame only. Counted here are under 95,000 clones, around 80% occurring once; the ten biggest clones make up more than 0.8%. The antigens of these receptors remain unknown. The material was unstimulated CD4+ T cells sorted from spleen or lymph node cells, obtained before intestinal transplant. The receptors were sampled from a human donor who received an intestinal transplant.

The chain carries TRBV29-1 and TRBJ2-3, with 9 bases aligning to TRBD1. There are 12 residues in the CDR3. The V gene's germline CDR1 is SQVTM and CDR2 ANQGSEA. V lost 8 bases to trimming and J lost 5 bases; unmatched junction nucleotides: 5. Here the CDR3 reads CSSYRGQDTQYF. CDR3 nucleotide sequence: TGCAGCTCCTACAGGGGGCAAGATACGCAGTATTTT.

This clone is a singleton in its sample. Mismatch with germline at one junction end may stem from a read error. Other DNA sequences in the same sample also yield this CDR3. This chain links TRBV5-4 with TRBJ2-7; D is perhaps TRBD2 (6 bases). The CDR3 length is 16 residues. Per the germline V gene, CDR1 is SGHNT and CDR2 is YYREEE (reference sequence). This chain's CDR3 is CASSRGYRTVSYEQYF. The DNA for the CDR3 is TGCGCCAGCAGCCGGGGGTATCGGACGGTCTCCTACGAGCAGTACTTC.

The sample holds one count of this clone. V is TRBV11-2 and J is TRBJ1-1; a possible D gene is TRBD1 (5 bases). Trimming left V 7 bases short and J 5 bases short, with 11 bases between. Per the germline V gene, CDR1 is SGHAT and CDR2 is FQNNGV. CDR3 length: 12 amino acids. The CDR3 loop reads CASKRGGTEAFF. The DNA of the CDR3 is TGTGCCAGCAAGAGGGGAGGGACTGAAGCTTTCTTT.

The rearrangement joins TRBV28 to TRBJ2-6; 10 nucleotides line up with TRBD1. Germline V lookup: CDR1 MDHEN, CDR2 SYDVKM. After removal of 2 bases from V and 2 bases from J, the junction contained 3 bases not matched to a gene. This CDR3 spans 17 amino acids. Written as DNA, the CDR3 is TGTGCCAGCAGTTTAGAGACAGGGGGCGCTGGGGCCAACGTCCTGACTTTC. Translated, it gives CASSLETGGAGANVLTF.

This chain connects TRBV11-2 to TRBJ2-3; 8 bases line up with TRBD2. This CDR3 spans 13 amino acids. In germline, CDR1 is SGHAT, CDR2 FQNNGV. The J segment lost 14 bases and the V segment lost 5 bases, leaving 12 bases of the junction unmatched. DNA of the CDR3: TGTGCCAGCAGCACCCCCGGGAGGGAGAACCGGTATTTT. Translated: CASSTPGRENRYF.

This clone turned up a few times. The chain uses TRBV28 and TRBJ1-4; D is unresolved. Germline CDR1 MDHEN, CDR2 SYDVKM. This CDR3 has 14 residues. V lost 3 bases and J lost 10, with 15 bases in between. CDR3 sequence (DNA): TGTGCCAGCAGTTTGGGAGGTGGAGACGGAAAACTGTTTTTT. Translation: CASSLGGGDGKLFF. The full variable domain, with the rest looked up from reference TRBV28 and TRBJ1-4, is DVKVTQSSRYLVKRTGEKVFLECVQDMDHENMFWYRQDPGLGLRLIYFSYDVKMKEKGDIPEGYSVSREKKERFSLILESASTNQTSMYLCASSLGGGDGKLFFGSGTQLSVL.

The rearrangement joins TRBV7-3 to TRBJ2-5; 8 positions agree with TRBD2. V shed 5 bases and J 6 bases; nucleotides not matched to a gene: 11. The CDR3 extends over 15 amino acids. Germline assignment: CDR1 SGHTA and CDR2 FQGTGA. CDR3 region: CASSPIAGSRKTQYF. In DNA, the CDR3 is TGTGCCAGCAGCCCCATAGCGGGAAGCAGGAAGACCCAGTACTTC.

The J gene is TRBJ2-2, the V gene TRBV23-1; 7 nucleotides align to TRBD2. TRBV23-1 belongs to the ORF category, with a function that is uncertain. V was clipped by 4 bases and J by 2 bases; unmatched bases: 7. The CDR3 length is 16 residues. The CDR3 region is CASSRLAEHNTGELFF. CDR3 bases: TGCGCCAGCAGTCGTCTAGCGGAACATAACACCGGGGAGCTGTTTTTT.

This chain links TRBV20-1 with TRBJ2-3, with a weak D call TRBD2 (5 bases). Trimming left V 5 bases short and J 6 bases short, with 9 bases between. This CDR3 comprises 11 residues. Germline CDR1 and CDR2: DFQATT and SNEGSKA (reference sequence). CDR3 DNA: TGCAGTGCTCCGACGGGGGATACGCAGTATTTT. This encodes CSAPTGDTQYF.

The V call is TRBV2, the J call TRBJ2-5; 9 bases align to TRBD1. The CDR3 is made up of 15 amino acids. J was trimmed by 5 bases and V by 3 bases; bases with no gene match: 7. The V gene's germline CDR1 is SNHLY and CDR2 FYNNEI. CDR3 DNA sequence: TGTGCCAGCAGTGAGTTGACAGGGGGTGAGGAGACCCAGTACTTC. This sequence encodes CASSELTGGEETQYF. The full variable domain, with the rest looked up from reference TRBV2 and TRBJ2-5, is EPEVTQTPSHQVTQMGQEVILRCVPISNHLYFYWYRQILGQKVEFLVSFYNNEISEKSEIFDDQFSVERPDGSNFTLKIRSTKLEDSAMYFCASSELTGGEETQYFGPGTRLLVL.

This chain connects TRBV11-2 to TRBJ2-7; 8 bases are a match to TRBD1. Germline-derived CDR1 and CDR2 are SGHAT and FQNNGV. This CDR3 has 14 amino acids. The J segment lost 7 bases and the V segment lost 3 bases, leaving 8 bases of the junction unmatched. DNA for the CDR3: TGTGCCAGCAGCTTTACGACAGGGGCGGGAGAGCAGTACTTC. Translated: CASSFTTGAGEQYF.

V usage is TRBV10-2 and J usage is TRBJ1-5; TRBD1 matches at 9 bases. V trimming: 2 bases; J trimming: 5 bases; junction bases outside the gene matches: 10. The CDR3 loop spans 17 amino acids. The germline V gene has CDR1 WSHSY and CDR2 SAAADI. In DNA form, the CDR3 reads TGCGCCAGCAGTGAGGGAGCCGGGACAGGGTATCATCAGCCCCAGCATTTT. As protein: CASSEGAGTGYHQPQHF.

J is TRBJ1-5 and V is TRBV28, with D tentatively TRBD1 (6 bases). V was cut by 6 bases and J by 5 bases, with 23 bases left in between. The CDR3 length is 17 residues. CDR1 is MDHEN and CDR2 is SYDVKM in the germline V gene. CDR3 nucleotides: TGTGCCAGCAGACCGGCCGGGACATCGGGTAGACATCAGCCCCAGCATTTT. This encodes CASRPAGTSGRHQPQHF.

CDR3 loop: CASSQGVGGEQFF. The CDR3, as DNA: TGCGCCAGCAGCCAGGGGGTCGGGGGTGAGCAGTTCTTC. This chain links TRBV5-1 with TRBJ2-1, with D tentatively TRBD1 (7 bases). CDR3 length: 13 residues. Trimming stripped 4 bases from V and 9 bases from J, with 14 bases between. The V gene's germline CDR1 is SGHRS and CDR2 YFSETQ.

The V and J genes are TRBV7-9 and TRBJ1-6; D remains ambiguous. The CDR3 extends over 14 amino acids. Trimming left V 5 bases short and J 7 bases short, with 12 bases between. CDR1 SEHNR and CDR2 FQNEAQ come from the germline V gene (reference sequence). The CDR3 sequence is CASSVDGGNSPLHF. The CDR3 nucleotides read TGTGCCAGCAGCGTCGACGGAGGAAATTCACCCCTCCACTTT.

This clone was detected once. The V and J genes are TRBV5-1 and TRBJ1-4; D is undetermined. V lost 5 bases, J lost 3 bases, and 14 bases lay in between. CDR1 is SGHRS and CDR2 is YFSETQ in the germline V gene. This CDR3 has 15 amino acids. The CDR3 nucleotides are TGCGCCAGCAGTGGACTTTGGTCCCCTAATGAAAAACTGTTTTTT. Translating gives CASSGLWSPNEKLFF.

CDR3 nucleotides: TGTGCCAGCAGTCATGAAGACAGGGGAGATACGCAGTATTTT. Translation gives CASSHEDRGDTQYF. The chain joins TRBV27 to TRBJ2-3; the match to TRBD1 covers 8 bases. Germline values: CDR1 MNHEY, CDR2 SMNVEV (reference sequence). The CDR3 is 14 residues long. V lost 5 bases, J lost 5 bases, and 6 bases stayed unmatched.

This chain connects TRBV5-4 to TRBJ1-2; 7 nucleotides agree with TRBD1. CDR1 is SGHNT, CDR2 YYREEE, per germline (reference sequence). This CDR3 is 15 amino acids long. V was pared by 3 bases and J by 0 bases, with 5 bases of the junction left unmatched. The CDR3 here is CASSWGDRANYGYTF. The CDR3, as DNA: TGTGCCAGCAGCTGGGGGGACAGAGCTAACTATGGCTACACCTTC. Filled out from reference TRBV5-4 and TRBJ1-2, the complete variable domain reads ETGVTQSPTHLIKTRGQQVTLRCSSQSGHNTVSWYQQALGQGPQFIFQYYREEENGRGNFPPRFSGLQFPNYSSELNVNALELDDSALYLCASSWGDRANYGYTFGSGTRLTVV.

CDR3 protein: CASSLQMNTEAFF. The CDR3 nucleotides are TGTGCCAGCAGTTTGCAGATGAACACTGAAGCTTTCTTT. The V gene is TRBV6-5, the J gene TRBJ1-1; D remains unclear. Deletions cut 4 bases from V and 0 bases from J, with 6 bases between. The CDR3 loop spans 13 amino acids. Germline lookup yields CDR1 MNHEY and CDR2 SVGAGI.

V gene TRBV7-9 combines with J gene TRBJ2-7; a weak D match, TRBD2 (6 bases). This CDR3 comprises 13 residues. Germline V gene lookup returns CDR1 SEHNR and CDR2 FQNEAQ (reference sequence). V was cut by 1 base and J by 7 bases, with 11 bases left in between. The CDR3 loop is CASSLVGGAEQYF. For the CDR3, the DNA is TGTGCCAGCAGCTTAGTGGGCGGGGCTGAGCAGTACTTC.

V and J are TRBV5-1 and TRBJ1-2; 7 bases are shared with TRBD1. The V and J ends lost 4 bases and 4 bases, in that order; junction bases with no gene match: 13. CDR3 length: 16 residues. CDR1 and CDR2 (germline): SGHRS, YFSETQ. The CDR3 loop reads CASSESGQAGVYGYTF. The DNA of the CDR3 is TGCGCCAGCAGCGAAAGTGGACAGGCGGGCGTCTATGGCTACACCTTC.

This rearrangement joins TRBV5-6 to TRBJ1-4; no clear D gene. The CDR3 contains 16 residues. The V gene's germline CDR1 is SGHDT and CDR2 YYEEEE. V lost 3 bases and J 0 bases, leaving 12 bases between the germline ends. The CDR3 here is CASSSLGIATNEKLFF. In DNA, the CDR3 is TGTGCCAGCAGCTCCCTCGGGATAGCAACTAATGAAAAACTGTTTTTT.

This clone appeared a few times. The V gene is TRBV6-1, the J gene TRBJ2-3; 7 positions agree with TRBD2. The CDR3 is 15 amino acids. Germline V gene lookup returns CDR1 MNHNS and CDR2 SASEGT. Trimming removed 6 bases from V and 3 bases from J; junction bases left unmatched: 9. CDR3 in DNA: TGTGCCAGCAGGGTCGGGGGAGCGGGGACAGATACGCAGTATTTT. Translating gives CASRVGGAGTDTQYF.

V usage is TRBV7-8 and J usage is TRBJ2-7, with 13 bases lining up with TRBD2. The CDR3 is made up of 17 amino acids. The ends lost 0 bases at V and 3 bases at J; junction bases unmatched: 5. CDR1 SGHVS and CDR2 FQNEAQ come from the germline V gene. The CDR3 region has the DNA TGTGCCAGCAGCTTAGCGCCGGGACTAGCGGGGTTCTACGAGCAGTACTTC. Translated, it gives CASSLAPGLAGFYEQYF.

This clone appeared a single time. The CDR3 nucleotides read TGTGCCAGCAGCTTGGGACTAGCTGGCACAGATACGCAGTATTTT. Protein product: CASSLGLAGTDTQYF. This sequence joins TRBV7-8 and TRBJ2-3; 9 nucleotides line up with TRBD2. V lost 3 bases and J lost 1; bases outside the gene matches: 2. Germline CDR1 is SGHVS and CDR2 is FQNEAQ. This CDR3 has 15 amino acids. Together with reference TRBV7-8 and TRBJ2-3, the CDR3 gives the full variable domain: GAGVSQSPRYKVAKRGQDVALRCDPISGHVSLFWYQQALGQGPEFLTYFQNEAQLDKSGLPSDRFFAERPEGSVSTLKIQRTQQEDSAVYLCASSLGLAGTDTQYFGPGTRLTVL.

Only one count was recorded for this clone. The chain couples TRBV13 to TRBJ2-5; D is ambiguous. The last part of the DNA fits TRBJ2-7 better; the J call may be wrong. CDR1 is PRHDT, CDR2 FYEKMQ, per germline (reference sequence). There are 13 residues in the CDR3. The CDR3 sequence: CASSTRRSYEQYF. CDR3 in DNA: TGTGCCAGCAGCACCAGACGGAGCTACGAGCAGTACTTC.

The rearrangement links TRBV6-1 to TRBJ2-3; D gene ambiguous. The CDR3 runs 17 residues. Germline lookup yields CDR1 MNHNS and CDR2 SASEGT. Trimming cost V 0 bases and J 3 bases, with 16 bases left between them. The CDR3 here is CASSEASYGLATDTQYF. The CDR3 nucleotides are TGTGCCAGCAGTGAAGCGTCGTATGGTCTGGCTACAGATACGCAGTATTTT.

This chain links TRBV6-5 with TRBJ1-5; D perhaps matches TRBD1 (5 bases). CDR3 length: 14 amino acids. V lost 0 bases, J lost 5 bases, and 8 bases lay in between. Germline V gene sequence: CDR1 MNHEY, CDR2 SVGAGI. CDR3 DNA sequence: TGTGCCAGCAGTTACTCCCAGGGTCATCAGCCCCAGCATTTT. Its translation: CASSYSQGHQPQHF.

The V and J genes are TRBV7-8 and TRBJ1-5; 7 positions agree with TRBD1. Looked up from germline, CDR1 is SGHVS and CDR2 is FQNEAQ. The trim removed 9 bases at V and 1 base at J, leaving 9 bases unmatched. The length of the CDR3 is 15 residues. The CDR3 coding sequence is TGTGCCAGTGATAAAACAGGGGTGAGCAATCAGCCCCAGCATTTT. Its protein product is CASDKTGVSNQPQHF.

The CDR3 here is CASSQDQAGSAQTQYF. CDR3 bases: TGTGCCAGCAGCCAAGATCAAGCGGGGTCTGCCCAGACCCAGTACTTC. V and J are TRBV4-2 and TRBJ2-5, with 7 bases matching TRBD2. Germline-derived CDR1 and CDR2 are LGHNA and YNFKEQ. With 0 bases clipped from V and 6 bases from J, the junction kept 10 bases outside the gene matches. This CDR3 comprises 16 residues.

This chain links TRBV7-6 with TRBJ2-1; D is possibly TRBD2 (6 bases). This CDR3 has 16 residues. Germline lookup yields CDR1 SGHVS and CDR2 FNYEAQ. Trimming took off 5 bases at V and 5 bases at J, with 19 bases between the two ends. CDR3 sequence: CASSRGAGPRNNEQFF. Written as DNA, the CDR3 is TGTGCCAGCAGCCGCGGGGCAGGGCCTCGGAACAATGAGCAGTTCTTC. The complete variable domain, with remaining parts taken from reference TRBV7-6 and TRBJ2-1, reads GAGVSQSPRYKVTKRGQDVALRCDPISGHVSLYWYRQALGQGPEFLTYFNYEAQQDKSGLPNDRFSAERPEGSISTLTIQRTEQRDSAMYRCASSRGAGPRNNEQFFGPGTRLTVL.

The CDR3 region has the DNA TGTGCCAGTAGTTTGAGGGGACTAGCGGGGAACACCGGGGAGCTGTTTTTT. Its translation: CASSLRGLAGNTGELFF. The chain is built from TRBV19 and TRBJ2-2; the match to TRBD2 covers 12 bases. V lost 5 bases and J lost 1; bases outside the gene matches: 5. The CDR3 consists of 17 residues. The germline V gene has CDR1 LNHDA and CDR2 SQIVND (reference sequence). The full variable domain, with the rest looked up from reference TRBV19 and TRBJ2-2, is DGGITQSPKYLFRKEGQNVTLSCEQNLNHDAMYWYRQDPGQGLRLIYYSQIVNDFQKGDIAEGYSVSREKKESFPLTVTSAQKNPTAFYLCASSLRGLAGNTGELFFGEGSRLTVL.